This T cell receptor beta chain was identified in a study of blood T cell repertoires in COVID-19 (TCRdb year 2020). A note on the overall study: Samples covering the acute and convalescent phases of COVID-19 were provided by collaborators in the United States, Italy and Spain. The prospective study material was composed of cDNA or gDNA derived from T cells, B-cell-depleted T cells, or PBMCs. Subjects who had been exposed to COVID-19, were actively infected with it, or had recovered from it provided the deeply sampled blood TCRbeta repertoires that made up the dataset. The repertoires were released in a freely available public database intended as a resource for research on the immune response to SARS-CoV-2. The samples were drawn from the first 160 participants of the ongoing ImmuneRACE study and from roughly 1,300 subjects provided by 6 global collaborators. Sample metadata almost always included a de-identified subject ID, COVID-19 status, age in years and sex. HLA class I and class II types, where available, came from metadata supplied by the sample provider rather than from assay-based typing.

One collaborating source in Seattle enrolled patients while the patients were actively infected and followed the patients over time throughout the course of disease. Collaborating institutions collected whole blood in K2EDTA tubes following their own protocols. For TCRbeta analysis, collaborators shipped samples in one of three forms: frozen whole blood, isolated PBMCs, or DNA extracted from either of those sample types. The immunoSEQ Assay, a bias-controlled multiplex PCR, was used to amplify TCRbeta CDR3 regions from genomic DNA. The original methods were these. Nucleated cell counts per sample were estimated from amplification of reference gene primers within the assay. To quantify the absolute abundance of each unique TCRbeta CDR3 rearrangement, sequence reads were collapsed and filtered. For each sample, productive Simpson clonality was calculated as the square root of Simpson's diversity index across productive rearrangements. Sourced from immuneACCESS, this table was stored by TCRdb with only in-frame sequences that have V and J called. A share of the clones is absent; for the studies checked, an unresolved V gene accounts for under half, and the remainder has no known explanation. V and J calls plus clone size are reproduced from that table; the DNA served to infer D and trimming. Counted in this sample were around 23,000 clones; approximately 74% of them appeared once. The ten largest make up just over 6.5% of the sample.

Points the paper makes about the study in general: Clinical and demographic metadata were provided uncurated, with the amount varying by source and participant.

With regard to this clone: It has no known antigen specificity. Qualities for individual bases were not recorded, and no much larger clone is one base off.

The CDR3 sequence holds 16 residues, the cysteine and phenylalanine included. Here the CDR3 DNA is all that survives: 48 bases in frame from base 1. V has 1 base trimmed and J has 4 bases trimmed; junction bases matching no gene number 6. The germline V gene supplies CDR1 MDHEN and CDR2 SYDVKM. This clonotype was obtained from a middle-aged man with COVID-19, enrolled during active disease. The rearrangement joined TRBV28 to TRBJ2-1, with TRBD1 matching 8 junction bases. Sequencing used peripheral blood. The CDR3 reads CASSLYRTGSYNEQFF. In nucleotides, the sequence is TGTGCCAGCAGTTTATACCGGACAGGGTCTTACAATGAGCAGTTCTTC.